These 9 T cell receptor beta chains were all obtained from the same sample, sequenced in a study of type 1 regulatory T cells (dated by TCRdb to about 2021). The sample was run on an Illumina MiSeq. The public reads were reanalyzed by TCRdb: fastp trimming at Q25, MiXCR alignment, in-frame beta chains only. Duplicate CDR3 protein sequences are folded into a single record with the most common DNA and genes. Recorded for this sample are approximately 42,000 distinct CDR3 sequences; over 9% of them occurred a single time. The top ten hold over 7% of the sample. Their antigen targets remain unknown. The sequenced sample consisted of cultured non-Tr1 T cells, either the whole culture or a sorted T cell fraction (not recorded which). The cell subset or site label corresponds to: non-Tr1 population from the T-allo10 product. Every receptor here comes from a human donor in good health.

This clonotype appeared many times. V is TRBV6-1 and J is TRBJ2-7, with D possibly being TRBD1 (5 bases). The CDR3 runs to 14 residues. V gave up 1 base and J gave up 12 bases, with 19 bases separating them. Germline V gene sequence: CDR1 MNHNS, CDR2 SASEGT. The CDR3 nucleotides read TGTGCCAGCAGTGAAGAAGGTAGCAGGGCCGATTGGTACTTC. This gives the protein CASSEEGSRADWYF.

This clonotype is judged medium-sized (0.01 to 0.1%). The chain couples TRBV5-1 to TRBJ2-1; D is perhaps TRBD1 or TRBD2 (6 bases each). The germline V and J ends were trimmed by 4 bases and 10 bases, with 21 bases remaining between them. Per germline, CDR1 SGHRS and CDR2 YFSETQ. CDR3 length: 15 amino acids. The CDR3, as DNA: TGCGCCAGCAGCGGGAGGACTGGTTCAGGGGCCGAGCAGTTCTTC. This codes for CASSGRTGSGAEQFF.

This clonotype was observed many times. This chain connects TRBV12-3 or TRBV12-4 to TRBJ1-2, with a tentative D call TRBD1 (6 bases). The CDR3 runs 13 residues. The V gene lost 5 bases and the J gene lost 4 bases, with 11 bases spanning the gap. The CDR3 DNA reads as TGTGCCAGCAGTCGGGACACACTCTATGGCTACACCTTC. Translating it yields CASSRDTLYGYTF.

This clonotype was seen ten or more times. The chain has TRBV27 and TRBJ2-2; D not resolved. Germline V gene lookup returns CDR1 MNHEY and CDR2 SMNVEV (reference sequence). The ends were cut back, 2 bases at V and 7 bases at J, with 14 bases in the middle. CDR3 size: 15 residues. CDR3: CASSLAGGRVGELFF. DNA of the CDR3: TGTGCCAGCAGTTTAGCCGGCGGCCGGGTCGGGGAGCTGTTTTTT.

This clonotype was counted a few times. The CDR3 DNA is TGTGCCTGGAGTAAAGTATCTGGAAACACCATATATTTT. Residues: CAWSKVSGNTIYF. The gene calls are TRBV30 and TRBJ1-3; no clear D gene. V lost 2 bases to trimming and J lost 1 base, with 6 bases between them. The CDR3 spans 13 residues. Germline CDR1 and CDR2: GTSNPN and SVGIG (reference sequence).

This clonotype was detected a few times. This sequence joins TRBV20-1 and TRBJ1-4; no clear D gene. CDR1 is DFQATT and CDR2 is SNEGSKA in the germline V gene (reference sequence). The CDR3 length is 12 residues. Trimming removed 1 base at V and 5 bases at J, with 5 bases between. The CDR3 DNA sequence: TGCAGTGCTAGAGTCTCCAATGAAAAACTGTTTTTT. Translation gives CSARVSNEKLFF.

A few counts support this clonotype. This chain links TRBV7-9 with TRBJ2-3; TRBD2 matches at 11 bases. Per the germline V gene, CDR1 is SEHNR and CDR2 is FQNEAQ (reference sequence). CDR3 size: 16 residues. Trimming removed 5 bases from V and 0 bases from J; junction bases left unmatched: 4. DNA for the CDR3: TGTGCCAGCAGCCTGGGACTAGCGGCTAGCACAGATACGCAGTATTTT. Its translation: CASSLGLAASTDTQYF.

The chain joins TRBV6-1 to TRBJ2-3, with TRBD2 as a possible D gene (5 bases). V was clipped by 7 bases and J by 4 bases, with 15 bases between them. This CDR3 has 14 residues. The V gene's germline CDR1 is MNHNS and CDR2 SASEGT. CDR3 nucleotides: TGTGCCAGCACTAGCAGTGTAAGCCCAGATACGCAGTATTTT. This encodes CASTSSVSPDTQYF.

This clonotype occurred a few times. The chain joins TRBV5-6 to TRBJ1-1; D remains unclear. The CDR3 extends over 15 amino acids. Trimming stripped 0 bases from V and 0 bases from J, with 9 bases between. The germline CDR1 and CDR2 sequences are SGHDT and YYEEEE. The CDR3 sequence: CASSLGGFLNTEAFF. CDR3 sequence (DNA): TGTGCCAGCAGCTTGGGGGGTTTCCTGAACACTGAAGCTTTCTTT.